Given below is one T cell receptor (beta chain) in context. Its antigen is unknown. Making use of molecular barcodes, quantitative 5'-RACE generated TCR beta libraries. TCRdb re-analysed the 5' RACE reads in MiXCR, keeping a single row per CDR3 protein. Here the sample spans 750,000 to 850,000 distinct CDR3 sequences, 12% being singletons. This record belongs to a study of CD8 T cells in ankylosing spondylitis. Broader study findings: There was reportedly significant enrichment of clones that were disease-linked in matched ankylosing spondylitis synovial fluid. The study identified a TCR beta motif of several highly homologous variants that appeared characteristic of ankylosing spondylitis blood.

The CDR3 length is 14 residues. CDR1 is SGHRS and CDR2 is YFSETQ in the germline V gene. Trimming left V 3 bases short and J 0 bases short, with 8 bases between. This chain joins TRBV5-1 and TRBJ2-3; D is uncertain. Input material: blood, either unsorted or a sorted T cell fraction (not recorded which). The sequence was collected from a male donor with ankylosing spondylitis. For the CDR3, the DNA is TGCGCCAGCAGCTACTGGACGAGCACAGATACGCAGTATTTT. Protein sequence: CASSYWTSTDTQYF.